Listed here is a single T cell receptor (beta chain). Antigen unknown. The CDR3 sequence is 18 residues long. From germline, CDR1 is SGHTA and CDR2 FQGNSA. The V end lost 2 bases, the J end lost 4 bases, and 24 bases lay between the germline ends. This entry comes from a study of T cell repertoires in cytomegalovirus infection. As for the study in general: Well-studied HLA-B-restricted epitopes and recently identified HLA-C-restricted epitopes of CMV were both used in the study. From public TCR beta signatures came an indication of both CMV infection and matching HLA type. General study results and limits: HLA-C-restricted CMV clonotypes gave the most frequent clonotype in two of eight donors.

MiXCR was run by TCRdb on the reads, yielding one entry per CDR3 protein. The top ten hold roughly two fifths of the sample, which has hundreds of thousands of distinct CDR3 sequences, approximately 46% seen once. The receptor comes from a human donor in good health (CMV status not recorded). Some clones in this sample may be carry-over from other donors' samples. The sequencing here drew on cultured PBMCs, taken from culture after CMV antigen stimulation. The V gene is TRBV7-2, the J gene TRBJ2-7; perhaps TRBD1 as D (5 bases). In DNA form, the CDR3 reads TGTGCCAGCAGCTTATCGCAGGGCTTTAGAAATCCCCTATACGAGCAGTACTTC. Translating gives CASSLSQGFRNPLYEQYF.